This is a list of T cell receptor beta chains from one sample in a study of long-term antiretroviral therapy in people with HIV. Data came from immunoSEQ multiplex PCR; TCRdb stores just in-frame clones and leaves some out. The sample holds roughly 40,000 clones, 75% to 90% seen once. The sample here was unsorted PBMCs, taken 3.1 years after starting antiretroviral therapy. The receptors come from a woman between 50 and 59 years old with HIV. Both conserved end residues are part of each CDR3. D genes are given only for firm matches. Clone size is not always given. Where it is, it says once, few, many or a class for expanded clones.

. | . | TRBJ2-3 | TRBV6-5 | TGTGCCAGCAGTCTCGCAGATACGCAGTATTTT | CASSLADTQYF
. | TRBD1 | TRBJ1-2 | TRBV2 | TGTGCCAGCAGCCCCAGGACAGGGGGCATGGATGGCTACACCTTC | CASSPRTGGMDGYTF
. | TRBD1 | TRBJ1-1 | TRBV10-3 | TGTGCCATCAGTGAGACAGGGGGCTCGCACACTGAAGCTTTCTTT | CAISETGGSHTEAFF
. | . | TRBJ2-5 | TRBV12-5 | TGTGCTAGTGGTTTGCCCACAGGGACACAAGAGACCCAGTACTTC | CASGLPTGTQETQYF
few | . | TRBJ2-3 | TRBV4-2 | TGTGCCAGCAGCCAAGGCGGTTCCACAGATACGCAGTATTTT | CASSQGGSTDTQYF
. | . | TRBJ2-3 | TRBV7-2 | TGTGCCAGCAGCCCGCGACTAGTGACGGATACGCAGTATTTT | CASSPRLVTDTQYF
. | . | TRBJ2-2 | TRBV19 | TGTGCCAGTAGTATCAGGGGGGTTCCCGGGGAGCTGTTTTTT | CASSIRGVPGELFF
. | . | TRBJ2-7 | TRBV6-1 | TGTGCCAGCACTCTCGGACAAGGGGTTTCCTACGAGCAGTACTTC | CASTLGQGVSYEQYF
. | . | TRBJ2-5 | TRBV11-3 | TGTGCCAGCAGCCTTAATGCCGGGCCCCAAGAGACCCAGTACTTC | CASSLNAGPQETQYF
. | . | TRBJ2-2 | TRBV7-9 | TGTGCCAGCGCCGCCCCCGGGGTCACCGGGGAGCTGTTTTTT | CASAAPGVTGELFF
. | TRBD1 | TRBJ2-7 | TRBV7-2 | TGTGCCAGCAGCTTAGTTGGGACAGGGCCAGGCGAGCAGTACTTC | CASSLVGTGPGEQYF
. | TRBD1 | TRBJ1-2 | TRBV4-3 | TGCGCCAGCAGCCAAGAATGGAACAGGGGTGGAAAAGGCTACACCTTC | CASSQEWNRGGKGYTF
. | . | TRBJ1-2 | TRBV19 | TGTGCCAGTAGTGGAAGGGACACCCCTAACTATGGCTACACCTTC | CASSGRDTPNYGYTF
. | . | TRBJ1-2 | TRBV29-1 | TGCAGCGTTGAACGTTTAGGATCTGGCTACACCTTC | CSVERLGSGYTF
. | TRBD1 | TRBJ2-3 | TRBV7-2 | TGTGCCAGCAGCCCCGCCGGGACAGGGATCACAGATACGCAGTATTTT | CASSPAGTGITDTQYF
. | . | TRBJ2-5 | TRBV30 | TGTGCCTGGAGTTCGGTCGAGACCCAGTACTTC | CAWSSVETQYF
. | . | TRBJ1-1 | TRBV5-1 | TGCGCCAGCAGTGGTAGGGATAACACTGAAGCTTTCTTT | CASSGRDNTEAFF
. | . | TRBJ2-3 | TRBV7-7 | TGTGCTAGCAGCTTAGGAGGCACAGATACGCAGTATTTT | CASSLGGTDTQYF
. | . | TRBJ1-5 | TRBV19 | TGTGCCAGTAGTATAGATACCAGGGACGGCAATCAGCCCCAGCATTTT | CASSIDTRDGNQPQHF
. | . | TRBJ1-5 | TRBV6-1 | TGTGCCAGCAGTGACGTTACAGGGTTTGGCAATCAGCCCCAGCATTTT | CASSDVTGFGNQPQHF
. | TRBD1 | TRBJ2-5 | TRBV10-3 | TGTGCCATCAGCACGGGACAGGGGGCAGAGACCCAGTACTTC | CAISTGQGAETQYF
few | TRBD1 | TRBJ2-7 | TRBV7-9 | TGTGCCAGCAGCTTAATGGGACAGGGGTACGAGCAGTACTTC | CASSLMGQGYEQYF
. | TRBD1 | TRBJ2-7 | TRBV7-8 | TGTGCCAGCAGCGCCCAGGACAGGCCCTCCTACGAGCAGTACTTC | CASSAQDRPSYEQYF
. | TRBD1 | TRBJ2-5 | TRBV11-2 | TGTGCCAGCAGCAACCTATGGACAGGGGGCTCAGAGACCCAGTACTTC | CASSNLWTGGSETQYF
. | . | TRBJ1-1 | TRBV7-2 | TGTGCCAGCAGTTTTGAGGGGAACACTGAAGCTTTCTTT | CASSFEGNTEAFF
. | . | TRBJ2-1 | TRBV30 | TGTGCCTGGAGTTACAGCAATGAGCAGTTCTTC | CAWSYSNEQFF
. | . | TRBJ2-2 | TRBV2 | TGTGCCAGCAGTATAGGACAGATAAACACCGGGGAGCTGTTTTTT | CASSIGQINTGELFF
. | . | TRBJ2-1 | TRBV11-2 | TGTGCCAGCAGCCCAGACACCTACAATGAGCAGTTCTTC | CASSPDTYNEQFF
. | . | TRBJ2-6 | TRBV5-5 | TGTGCCAGCAGCTTAGGCCTCCTAGGCTCTGGGGCCAACGTCCTGACTTTC | CASSLGLLGSGANVLTF
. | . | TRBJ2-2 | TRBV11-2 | TGTGCCAGCAGCTTCTTAAAAGGCACCGGGGAGCTGTTTTTT | CASSFLKGTGELFF
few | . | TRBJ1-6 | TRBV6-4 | TGTGCCAGCAGGAACAATTCACCCCTCCACTTT | CASRNNSPLHF
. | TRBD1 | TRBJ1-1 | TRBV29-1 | TGCAGCGTGAGGGGGCAGAGCACTGAAGCTTTCTTT | CSVRGQSTEAFF
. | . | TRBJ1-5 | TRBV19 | TGTGCCAGTAGTACACCCCAGGGGTTGGGTCAGCCCCAGCATTTT | CASSTPQGLGQPQHF
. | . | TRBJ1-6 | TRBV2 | TGTGCCAGCAGTAGACTAGAAGCTAATTCACCCCTCCACTTT | CASSRLEANSPLHF
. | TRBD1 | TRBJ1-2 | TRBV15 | TGTGCCACCAGCTTGAGGGGACAGGGGGTTTTTAGGGACTATGGCTACACCTTC | CATSLRGQGVFRDYGYTF
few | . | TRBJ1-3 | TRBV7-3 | TGTGCCAGCAGCTTGGGCTCTTCTGGAAACACCATATATTTT | CASSLGSSGNTIYF
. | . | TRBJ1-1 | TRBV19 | TGTGCCAGTAGTCAAAAGACGGGAACTGAAGCTTTCTTT | CASSQKTGTEAFF
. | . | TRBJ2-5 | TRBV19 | TGTGCCAGTGAAGGGGACAACCAAGAGACCCAGTACTTC | CASEGDNQETQYF
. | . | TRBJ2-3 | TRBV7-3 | TGTGCCAGCAGCTTGCAGGTCACAGATACGCAGTATTTT | CASSLQVTDTQYF
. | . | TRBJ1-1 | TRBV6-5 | TGTGCCAGCAGTTCAGGGTCAAACACTGAAGCTTTCTTT | CASSSGSNTEAFF
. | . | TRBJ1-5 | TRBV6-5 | TGTGCCAGCAGTTCCTTAGGGGGACCCAATCAGCCCCAGCATTTT | CASSSLGGPNQPQHF
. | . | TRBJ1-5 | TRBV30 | TGTGCCTGGAGTGGGGGGCGCTGGGATAAGGCCCAGCATTTT | CAWSGGRWDKAQHF
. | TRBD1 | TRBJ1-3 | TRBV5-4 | TGTGCCAGCAGCTTGACAGGGGGTCTTGGAAACACCATATATTTT | CASSLTGGLGNTIYF
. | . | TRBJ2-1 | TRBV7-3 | TGTGCCAGCAGCTTAACGGGGGGCAATGAGCAGTTCTTC | CASSLTGGNEQFF
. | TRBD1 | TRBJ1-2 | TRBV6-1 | TGTGCCAGCAGGGAACCGGGGACAGGGCGCTATGGCTACACCTTC | CASREPGTGRYGYTF
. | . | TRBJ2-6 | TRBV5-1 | TGCGCCAGCAGCGGGGGCGCTTCCTCTGGGGCCAACGTCCTGACTTTC | CASSGGASSGANVLTF
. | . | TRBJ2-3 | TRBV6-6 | TGTGCCAGCAGTTACGGGGGGAGCGTGCGCACAGATACGCAGTATTTT | CASSYGGSVRTDTQYF
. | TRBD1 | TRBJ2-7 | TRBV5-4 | TGTGCCAGCAGCTTGGCTACAGGGGCCTTAGGGGAGCAGTACTTC | CASSLATGALGEQYF
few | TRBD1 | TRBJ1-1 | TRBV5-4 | TGTGCCAGCAGCCGGGACAGGAGGGAGGATGGAGCTTTCTTT | CASSRDRREDGAFF
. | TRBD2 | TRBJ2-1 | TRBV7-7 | TGTGCTAGCAGCCCTACCGAGCGGGGGAGTTCCTACAATGAGCAGTTCTTC | CASSPTERGSSYNEQFF
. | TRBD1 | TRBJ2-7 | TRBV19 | TGTGCCAGTAGTCGGACAGGGCCCTACGAGCAGTACTTC | CASSRTGPYEQYF
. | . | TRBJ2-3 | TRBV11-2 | TGTGCCAGCAGCGCCGACTCCTGGAGCACAGATACGCAGTATTTT | CASSADSWSTDTQYF
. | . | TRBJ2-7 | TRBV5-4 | TGTGCCAGCAGCTTGCCGAGGGGAAGGGAGGGGGTCTACGAGCAGTACTTC | CASSLPRGREGVYEQYF
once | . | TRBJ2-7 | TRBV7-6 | TGTGCCAGCAGCTTAGTCCGGGACCGAGACTACGAGCAGTACTTC | CASSLVRDRDYEQYF
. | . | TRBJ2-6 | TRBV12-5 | TGTGCTAGTGGTTTGACGAGCACTGGGGCCAACGTCCTGACTTTC | CASGLTSTGANVLTF
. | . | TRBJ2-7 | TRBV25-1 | TGTGCCAGCAGTGAATGGGATTCCTACGAGCAGTACTTC | CASSEWDSYEQYF
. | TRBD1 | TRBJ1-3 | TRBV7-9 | TGTGCCAGCAGCCAAGGGGACAGCTCTGGAAACACCATATATTTT | CASSQGDSSGNTIYF
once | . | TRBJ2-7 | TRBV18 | TGTGCCAGCTCTGACAATGCCGACAGGCATCCCTCCTACGAGCAGTACTTC | CASSDNADRHPSYEQYF